These 15 T cell receptor beta chains came from one sample sequenced in a study of shared T cell receptors in the human thymus. The protocol was immunoSEQ multiplex PCR, while the TCRdb copy is restricted to in-frame clones and leaves out a portion. Of 550,000 to 800,000 clones detected, roughly 88% appear once; the ten largest clones hold 0.0095% to 0.013%. The same sample was also used in a study of human thymus T cells.

The sample comprised thymocytes. All receptors derive from a girl in the first two years of life with a congenital heart defect.

The chain couples TRBV5-6 to TRBJ1-6; 8 bases line up with TRBD1. CDR1 is SGHDT and CDR2 is YYEEEE in the germline V gene. V gave up 4 bases and J gave up 6 bases; unmatched junction bases: 6. The CDR3 is 15 amino acids. CDR3 in amino acids: CASSGTGRGNSPLHF. In nucleotides, the CDR3 is TGTGCCAGCAGCGGGACAGGTCGGGGTAATTCACCCCTCCACTTT.

Comments on this clone: Relative to the germline gene, one junction end is altered; a read error may explain this. The J gene is TRBJ2-5, the V gene TRBV7-7; TRBD1 matches at 12 bases. This CDR3 contains 14 residues. In germline, CDR1 is SSHAT, CDR2 FNYEAQ (reference sequence). Here the CDR3 DNA reads TGTGCTAGCAGCAGGGACAGGGGGCTTGAGACCCAGTACTTC. It yields the protein CASSRDRGLETQYF. The entire variable domain, with the rest obtained from reference TRBV7-7 and TRBJ2-5, is as follows: GAGVSQSPRYKVTKRGQDVTLRCDPISSHATLYWYQQALGQGPEFLTYFNYEAQPDKSGLPSDRFSAERPEGSISTLTIQRTEQRDSAMYRCASSRDRGLETQYFGPGTRLLVL.

This chain connects TRBV10-1 to TRBJ2-7; 15 positions agree with TRBD2. Germline assignment: CDR1 WNHNN and CDR2 SYGVQD (reference sequence). The CDR3 totals 17 residues. The junction had 11 bases not matched to a gene; V was cut back by 10 bases and J by 1 base. The chain's CDR3 is CANAGTSGGRISYEQYF. CDR3 bases: TGCGCCAACGCCGGGACTAGCGGGGGGCGGATTTCCTACGAGCAGTACTTC.

The genes are TRBV30 and TRBJ1-2, with 11 bases aligning to TRBD1. The V segment lost 3 bases and the J segment 6 bases; nucleotides outside the gene matches: 3. Germline CDR1 reads GTSNPN; CDR2 reads SVGIG (reference sequence). The CDR3 runs 13 residues. The DNA of the CDR3 is TGTGCCTGGAGACGGGACAGGGGGGATGGCTACACCTTC. Translation gives CAWRRDRGDGYTF.

This clone was picked up one time. The gene calls are TRBV6-6 and TRBJ2-2; 8 bases are a match to TRBD1. J lost 2 bases, V lost 6 bases, and 5 bases had no gene match. The V gene's germline CDR1 is MNHNY and CDR2 SVGAGI (reference sequence). The CDR3 consists of 15 residues. The CDR3 spells CASSRQGLNTGELFF. In DNA form, the CDR3 reads TGTGCCAGCAGCCGACAGGGGCTCAACACCGGGGAGCTGTTTTTT.

V usage is TRBV7-2 and J usage is TRBJ2-7; possible D gene TRBD1, 8 bases. The germline CDR1 and CDR2 sequences are SGHTA and FQGNSA. This CDR3 has 13 amino acids. Trimming pared 5 bases from V and 4 bases from J, leaving 12 bases between. CDR3: CASSNRGGYEQYF. CDR3 DNA sequence: TGTGCCAGCAGCAACAGGGGGGGATACGAGCAGTACTTC.

The chain joins TRBV7-8 to TRBJ2-7, with 7 bases aligning to TRBD1. CDR3 length equals 15 residues. With V trimmed by 3 bases and J by 4 bases, 9 bases remained unmatched. Per the germline V gene, CDR1 is SGHVS and CDR2 is FQNEAQ. CDR3 nucleotides: TGTGCCAGCAGCTTTAAGAGGGGGCGATGGTACGAGCAGTACTTC. The encoded protein is CASSFKRGRWYEQYF. The complete variable domain, with remaining parts taken from reference TRBV7-8 and TRBJ2-7, reads GAGVSQSPRYKVAKRGQDVALRCDPISGHVSLFWYQQALGQGPEFLTYFQNEAQLDKSGLPSDRFFAERPEGSVSTLKIQRTQQEDSAVYLCASSFKRGRWYEQYFGPGTRLTVT.

This chain joins TRBV7-9 and TRBJ2-7; possible D gene TRBD2, 6 bases. The germline V and J ends were trimmed by 0 bases and 3 bases, with 9 bases remaining between them. Germline CDR1 SEHNR, CDR2 FQNEAQ (reference sequence). The CDR3 is 14 amino acids. This CDR3 reads CASSLAGLVYEQYF. The CDR3 nucleotides are TGTGCCAGCAGCTTAGCGGGACTGGTCTACGAGCAGTACTTC.

V usage is TRBV14 and J usage is TRBJ1-1; 7 positions match TRBD1. The CDR3 has 17 residues. Looked up from germline, CDR1 is SGHDN and CDR2 is FVKESK. V trimming: 5 bases; J trimming: 1 base; junction bases outside the gene matches: 13. This CDR3 reads CASSYDANRDRNTEAFF. The CDR3 nucleotides read TGTGCCAGCAGCTATGATGCGAATCGGGACAGGAACACTGAAGCTTTCTTT.

This clone was seen just once. This chain connects TRBV5-8 to TRBJ1-2; D is uncertain. CDR3 size: 14 residues. CDR1 is SGHTS, CDR2 YDEGEE, per germline. The V and J ends lost 1 base and 7 bases respectively, with 14 bases between them. The CDR3 DNA follows: TGTGCCAGCAGCTTGCCACACCTAAGAGGTGGCTACACCTTC. This gives the protein CASSLPHLRGGYTF.

As DNA, the CDR3 is TGCGCCAGCAGCAAGGGGAATCCGGAGAATTCACCCCTCCACTTT. Amino acid sequence: CASSKGNPENSPLHF. This chain connects TRBV5-1 to TRBJ1-6; tentative D call: TRBD1 (5 bases). CDR3 length: 15 amino acids. V lost 4 bases and J lost 7, with 15 bases in between. In germline, CDR1 is SGHRS, CDR2 YFSETQ.

This clone showed up just a few times. The chain has TRBV16 and TRBJ1-4, with TRBD1 matching 10 bases. J gave up 8 bases and V 0 bases, and 3 bases lay outside the gene matches. The CDR3 is 15 residues long. Germline-derived CDR1 and CDR2 are KGHSY and FQNENV. The CDR3 DNA reads as TGTGCCAGCAGCCAATCCGGACAGGGGGACGAAAAACTGTTTTTT. It specifies CASSQSGQGDEKLFF.

The chain is built from TRBV27 and TRBJ2-2, with a weak D call TRBD2 (7 bases). CDR1 and CDR2 (germline): MNHEY, SMNVEV (reference sequence). The CDR3 totals 16 residues. Trimming removed 1 base from V and 1 base from J, with 10 bases in between. CDR3 bases: TGTGCCAGCAGTTTATACGGGGGGCAGAACACCGGGGAGCTGTTTTTT. Its translation: CASSLYGGQNTGELFF.

The chain links TRBV6-1 to TRBJ2-6; D remains ambiguous. The CDR3 consists of 18 residues. Germline lookup yields CDR1 MNHNS and CDR2 SASEGT. Trimming removed 2 bases at V and 0 bases at J, with 14 bases between. CDR3 in DNA: TGTGCCAGCAGTGAACCTAACCGACACATCTCTGGGGCCAACGTCCTGACTTTC. Its protein is CASSEPNRHISGANVLTF.

This clone was recorded once. The chain combines TRBV4-1 with TRBJ1-4, with 11 bases lining up with TRBD1. This CDR3 region has 13 residues. V shed 6 bases and J 7 bases; nucleotides not matched to a gene: 1. From germline, CDR1 is MGHRA and CDR2 YSYEKL. This CDR3 is CASSGTGGEKLFF. CDR3 sequence (DNA): TGCGCCAGCAGTGGGACAGGGGGTGAAAAACTGTTTTTT.